One sample yielded the 14 T cell receptor beta chains listed below, sequenced in a study of T cell repertoires in cytomegalovirus infection (dated by TCRdb to about 2019). Reading the label with the study, this specimen's treatment or condition is: in vitro stimulation with specific CMV peptide epitopes to enrich CMV-specific T cells. Which antigens these TCRs recognize remains unknown. Reads for this sample came from an Illumina HiSeq 1500. The public reads were reprocessed in TCRdb via fastp at Q25 and MiXCR, keeping in-frame beta chains. Entries that share a CDR3 protein sequence are merged under the most common genes and DNA. Here the sample has approximately 990,000 distinct CDR3 sequences; roughly 30% occur a single time. In total, the top ten clones hold about 14% of the sample. The sample in question was cultured CD8+ T cells from PBMCs, obtained from culture after CMV antigen stimulation. The receptor source for this set is a human donor in good health (CMV status not recorded). Some clones in this sample may be carry-over from other donors' samples.

This clonotype was observed at least ten times. V is TRBV29-1 and J is TRBJ1-2; D gene uncertain. In germline, CDR1 is SQVTM, CDR2 ANQGSEA. The CDR3 is 15 residues long. V was cut by 1 base and J by 7 bases, with 19 bases left in between. For the CDR3, the DNA is TGCAGCGTTGAAGCCTCGGGTGGCAGCCCGACTGGCTACACCTTC. It translates to CSVEASGGSPTGYTF.

A few counts support this clonotype. The rearrangement links TRBV12-3 or TRBV12-4 to TRBJ1-4; no firm D call. There are 15 residues in the CDR3. Trimming took off 6 bases at V and 1 base at J, with 12 bases between the two ends. The CDR3 loop is CASSLRLQTNEKLFF. The CDR3 DNA follows: TGTGCCAGCAGCCTAAGACTACAAACTAATGAAAAACTGTTTTTT.

This clonotype was counted only a few times. The V call is TRBV28, the J call TRBJ2-7; 10 nucleotides line up with TRBD2. The CDR3 length is 16 residues. V trimming: 2 bases; J trimming: 3 bases; junction bases outside the gene matches: 7. Germline V gene data show CDR1 as MDHEN and CDR2 as SYDVKM. The CDR3 nucleotides read TGTGCCAGCAGTTTAGCGGGAACTAGCGGGGTCTACGAGCAGTACGTC. Residues: CASSLAGTSGVYEQYV.

The chain has TRBV20-1 and TRBJ1-6, with D tentatively TRBD1 (6 bases). The CDR3 has 16 amino acids. CDR1 is DFQATT, CDR2 SNEGSKA, per germline (reference sequence). V gave up 0 bases and J gave up 0 bases, with 9 bases separating them. The CDR3 DNA reads TGCAGTGCTAGAGATCGACAGGACTCCTATAATTCACCCCTCCACTTT. The encoded protein is CSARDRQDSYNSPLHF.

The chain is built from TRBV9 and TRBJ2-1; D is unresolved. Germline CDR1 SGDLS, CDR2 YYNGEE. The CDR3 sequence is 15 residues long. The germline V and J ends were trimmed by 4 bases and 2 bases, with 13 bases remaining between them. DNA of the CDR3: TGTGCCAGCAGCCGCCGCCGCCCCCCCTACAATGAGCAGTTCTTC. Translated, it gives CASSRRRPPYNEQFF.

The chain uses TRBV9 and TRBJ2-3, with D possibly being TRBD1 or TRBD2 (7 bases each). V dropped 0 bases and J dropped 1 base, with 18 bases sitting between them. The CDR3 sequence is 18 residues long. The germline CDR1 and CDR2 sequences are SGDLS and YYNGEE. CDR3 in DNA: TGTGCCAGCAGCGTAGCCCCCAGGGGGGGCCGTGGCACAGATACGCAGTATTTT. This sequence encodes CASSVAPRGGRGTDTQYF.

To note about this clonotype: It may be a read error: a sequence one base away is much more abundant. This sequence joins TRBV7-2 and TRBJ2-1; D is undetermined. CDR1 SGHTA and CDR2 FQGNSA come from the germline V gene. The CDR3 runs 12 residues. CDR3 DNA: TGTGTCACTCAGGCCTCCTACAATGAGCAGTTCTTC. Its protein product is CVTQASYNEQFF.

This chain joins TRBV7-9 and TRBJ1-2, with TRBD1 identical over 7 bases. V dropped 5 bases and J dropped 8; count of bases not matched to a gene: 8. The CDR3 sequence is 13 residues long. The V gene's germline CDR1 is SEHNR and CDR2 FQNEAQ (reference sequence). The CDR3 region is CASSTGVFEGYTF. CDR3 DNA sequence: TGTGCCAGCAGCACAGGGGTTTTTGAGGGCTACACCTTC.

The chain couples TRBV20-1 to TRBJ2-7; 8 nucleotides line up with TRBD1. The CDR3 covers 14 residues. Germline lookup yields CDR1 DFQATT and CDR2 SNEGSKA (reference sequence). The V and J ends lost 5 bases and 7 bases, in that order; junction bases with no gene match: 13. The CDR3, as DNA: TGCAGTGCTGGACAGGGACAGGACATATGGGAGCAGTACGTC. It yields the protein CSAGQGQDIWEQYV.

The rearrangement links TRBV9 to TRBJ1-3; D is unresolved. Germline V lookup: CDR1 SGDLS, CDR2 YYNGEE. V gave up 4 bases and J gave up 2 bases, with 13 bases separating them. This CDR3 comprises 15 residues. As DNA, the CDR3 is TGTGCCAGCAGCCCCAACGGGAGACCTGGAAACACCATATATTTT. Residues: CASSPNGRPGNTIYF.

V usage is TRBV7-8 and J usage is TRBJ1-5; D is perhaps TRBD1 (5 bases). CDR3 size: 14 residues. The germline V and J ends were trimmed by 7 bases and 1 base, with 11 bases remaining between them. Germline V lookup: CDR1 SGHVS, CDR2 FQNEAQ. CDR3 amino acids: CASNPRGSNQPQHF. CDR3 DNA sequence: TGTGCCAGCAACCCCCGGGGGAGCAATCAGCCCCAGCATTTT.

The chain uses TRBV4-1 and TRBJ2-2; D gene uncertain. The CDR3 runs to 14 residues. Germline CDR1 reads MGHRA; CDR2 reads YSYEKL. V lost 0 bases and J lost 2, with 4 bases in between. CDR3: CASSQDLNTGELFF. CDR3 DNA sequence: TGCGCCAGCAGCCAAGATTTAAACACCGGGGAGCTGTTTTTT.

This clonotype was seen a few times. The J gene is TRBJ2-1, the V gene TRBV6-1; no clear D gene. CDR3 size: 12 residues. Germline V gives CDR1 MNHNS, CDR2 SASEGT. The V end lost 5 bases, the J end lost 15 bases, and 17 bases lay between the germline ends. The CDR3 nucleotides are TGTGCCAGCAGTAAGATCCTCGATACTCCGTTCTTC. It codes for CASSKILDTPFF.

V and J are TRBV12-3 or TRBV12-4 and TRBJ2-1; no clear D. The V end lost 5 bases, the J end lost 5 bases, and 19 bases lay between the germline ends. The CDR3 loop spans 16 amino acids. CDR3: CASSTPTQRAHNEQFF. CDR3 nucleotides: TGTGCCAGCAGTACTCCCACGCAACGGGCACACAATGAGCAGTTCTTC.